Presented here are 16 T cell receptor beta chains from one specimen sequenced in a study of T cells in Graves' hyperthyroidism and ophthalmopathy. TCR beta CDR3 regions were amplified from RNA transcripts. An initial round of RT-PCR targeting the TCR CDR3 relied on the HTBI primer set. In TCRdb, the multiplex PCR reads were re-called with MiXCR into one record per CDR3 protein. The sample contains around 370,000 distinct CDR3 sequences, about a fifth of which appear only once. Sequenced sample: blood. Receptor source: a man younger than 30 with Graves' ophthalmopathy.

The CDR3 loop is CATSRDRVSGYTF. The CDR3 nucleotides are TGCGCCACCTCCCGGGACAGGGTTTCTGGCTACACCTTC. The genes are TRBV10-1 and TRBJ1-2, with 9 bases identical to TRBD1. With V trimmed by 10 bases and J by 7 bases, 10 bases remained unmatched. This CDR3 region has 13 residues. The germline gives CDR1 WNHNN, CDR2 SYGVQD (reference sequence).

The CDR3 here is CATSPVGDTEAFF. As DNA, the CDR3 is TGTGCCACATCTCCGGTGGGTGACACTGAAGCTTTCTTT. This chain uses TRBV10-3 with TRBJ1-1; D call uncertain. The ends were cut back, 10 bases at V and 3 bases at J, with 15 bases in the middle. Germline CDR1 is ENHRY and CDR2 is SYGVKD. This CDR3 is built from 13 residues.

This clonotype came up many times. The chain has TRBV12-3 or TRBV12-4 and TRBJ2-7; D is perhaps TRBD2 (5 bases). This CDR3 comprises 16 residues. V lost 6 bases and J 1 base, leaving 19 bases between the germline ends. As DNA, the CDR3 is TGTGCCAGCAGCCGTGGTATGGGAGTCGCGTCCTACGAGCAGTACTTC. This encodes CASSRGMGVASYEQYF.

Ten or more counts support this clonotype. The chain couples TRBV7-8 to TRBJ2-7; D call uncertain. V shed 1 base and J shed 2 bases, with 9 bases lying between them. Germline V gene lookup returns CDR1 SGHVS and CDR2 FQNEAQ. CDR3 length equals 14 residues. CDR3 amino acids: CASSLETGAYEQYF. The DNA of the CDR3 is TGTGCCAGCAGCTTAGAGACGGGCGCCTACGAGCAGTACTTC.

The chain joins TRBV12-3 or TRBV12-4 to TRBJ2-2, with D unclear. The CDR3 runs to 14 residues. The V end was cut by 1 base, the J end by 7 bases, with 10 bases between. Here the CDR3 reads CASSLGTGIGELFF. The CDR3, as DNA: TGTGCCAGCAGTTTAGGCACGGGTATCGGGGAGCTGTTTTTT.

This sequence joins TRBV5-1 and TRBJ1-2; 9 nucleotides line up with TRBD1. The germline V gene has CDR1 SGHRS and CDR2 YFSETQ. This CDR3 comprises 13 residues. With 5 bases clipped from V and 4 bases from J, the junction kept 3 bases outside the gene matches. CDR3 in DNA: TGCGCCAGCAGAGGGACAGGGAGCTATGGCTACACCTTC. Amino acid sequence: CASRGTGSYGYTF. Based on the CDR3 plus reference TRBV5-1 and TRBJ1-2, the full variable domain is KAGVTQTPRYLIKTRGQQVTLSCSPISGHRSVSWYQQTPGQGLQFLFEYFSETQRNKGNFPGRFSGRQFSNSRSEMNVSTLELGDSALYLCASRGTGSYGYTFGSGTRLTVV.

This clonotype was picked up a small number of times. The CDR3 region has the DNA TGTGCCAGCAGTGCTACAGGGGCCCCAAGGGAAAAACTGTTTTTT. It specifies CASSATGAPREKLFF. This rearrangement joins TRBV7-9 to TRBJ1-4; 7 bases are a match to TRBD1. The germline V gene encodes CDR1 SEHNR and CDR2 FQNEAQ (reference sequence). This CDR3 comprises 15 residues. V gave up 6 bases and J gave up 8 bases; unmatched junction bases: 12.

The table lists this clonotype with many counts. V gene TRBV6-1 combines with J gene TRBJ2-1; TRBD1 aligns across 12 bases. Germline CDR1 reads MNHNS; CDR2 reads SASEGT. Trimming removed 8 bases from V and 8 bases from J; junction bases left unmatched: 4. The CDR3 contains 13 residues. Written as DNA, the CDR3 is TGTGCCAGCGGCCGGGACAGGGGGCATGAGCAGTTCTTC. Its protein product is CASGRDRGHEQFF.

The chain employs TRBV5-1 and TRBJ2-5, with 8 bases identical to TRBD1. In germline, CDR1 is SGHRS, CDR2 YFSETQ. V was clipped by 5 bases and J by 5 bases; unmatched bases: 14. The CDR3 extends over 16 amino acids. CDR3 in DNA: TGCGCCAGCAGTGGACCCCCAGGGGGCCGACGGGAGACCCAGTACTTC. Translated, it gives CASSGPPGGRRETQYF.

This clonotype was found many times. This chain links TRBV18 with TRBJ1-5; perhaps TRBD1 as D (5 bases). From germline, CDR1 is KGHSH and CDR2 LQKENI. The V end was cut by 2 bases, the J end by 5 bases, with 7 bases between. The CDR3 length is 13 residues. The CDR3 DNA follows: TGTGCCAGCTCACCAGGGGGGGATCAGCCCCAGCATTTT. It is translated as CASSPGGDQPQHF.

This clonotype was seen at least ten times. The chain recombines TRBV7-2 with TRBJ1-6, with D possibly matching TRBD1 (5 bases). This CDR3 spans 15 amino acids. The V end lost 8 bases, the J end lost 6 bases, and 17 bases lay between the germline ends. Germline CDR1 SGHTA, CDR2 FQGNSA. In DNA, the CDR3 is TGTGCCAGCGGGAACAGGCTAGGACTTAATTCACCCCTCCACTTT. Protein sequence: CASGNRLGLNSPLHF. Using reference TRBV7-2 and TRBJ1-6 for the parts outside the CDR3, the full variable domain is GAGVSQSPSNKVTEKGKDVELRCDPISGHTALYWYRQSLGQGLEFLIYFQGNSAPDKSGLPSDRFSAERTGGSVSTLTIQRTQQEDSAVYLCASGNRLGLNSPLHFGNGTRLTVT.

A single count supports this clonotype. The CDR3 region is CASRRGQGHQPQHF. CDR3 bases: TGTGCCAGCAGGCGGGGACAGGGCCATCAGCCCCAGCATTTT. The rearrangement uses TRBV12-3 or TRBV12-4 and TRBJ1-5; 9 bases map to TRBD1. The CDR3 has 14 residues. V lost 6 bases and J lost 5; bases outside the gene matches: 5.

This clonotype was seen ten or more times. CDR3 residues: CASSVVSGGLSYNEQFF. The DNA of the CDR3 is TGTGCCAGCAGCGTAGTAAGCGGGGGGCTCTCCTACAATGAGCAGTTCTTC. V gene TRBV9 combines with J gene TRBJ2-1, with TRBD2 identical over 9 bases. The V gene's germline CDR1 is SGDLS and CDR2 YYNGEE. The ends lost 0 bases at V and 0 bases at J; junction bases unmatched: 4. The CDR3 spans 17 residues.

This chain uses TRBV20-1 with TRBJ2-1; the D is unclear. This CDR3 contains 13 residues. The V end lost 0 bases, the J end lost 5 bases, and 8 bases lay between the germline ends. Germline CDR1 is DFQATT and CDR2 is SNEGSKA (reference sequence). In DNA, the CDR3 is TGCAGTGCTAGAGAAAGGCTCCACAATGAGCAGTTCTTC. This translates into CSARERLHNEQFF.

J is TRBJ2-5 and V is TRBV4-1; 9 nucleotides align to TRBD1. Germline V gene lookup returns CDR1 MGHRA and CDR2 YSYEKL. This CDR3 spans 14 amino acids. Trimming took 7 bases from V and 2 from J; bases not matched to a gene: 5. Here the CDR3 reads CASTLGTGQETQYF. In nucleotides, the CDR3 is TGCGCCAGCACGCTCGGGACAGGGCAAGAGACCCAGTACTTC.

The chain links TRBV7-9 to TRBJ2-5; D remains ambiguous. CDR1 and CDR2 from the germline V gene are SEHNR and FQNEAQ (reference sequence). Deletions cut 5 bases from V and 2 bases from J, with 15 bases between. The CDR3 has 15 residues. Written as DNA, the CDR3 is TGTGCCAGCAGCCCCGACCCGGGTGCACAAGAGACCCAGTACTTC. Translation gives CASSPDPGAQETQYF.